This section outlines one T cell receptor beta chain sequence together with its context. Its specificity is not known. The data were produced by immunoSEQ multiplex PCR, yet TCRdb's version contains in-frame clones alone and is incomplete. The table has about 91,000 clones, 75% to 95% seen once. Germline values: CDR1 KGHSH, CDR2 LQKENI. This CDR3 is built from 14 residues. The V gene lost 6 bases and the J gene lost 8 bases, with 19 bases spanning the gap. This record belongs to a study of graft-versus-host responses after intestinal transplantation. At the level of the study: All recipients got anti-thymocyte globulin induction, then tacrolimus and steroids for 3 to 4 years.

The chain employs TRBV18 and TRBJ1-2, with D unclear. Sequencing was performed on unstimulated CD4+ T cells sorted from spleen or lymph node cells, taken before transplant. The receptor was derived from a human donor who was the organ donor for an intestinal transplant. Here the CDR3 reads CASSNGPHRGGYTF. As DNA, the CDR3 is TGTGCCAGCTCCAACGGCCCCCATAGAGGGGGCTACACCTTC. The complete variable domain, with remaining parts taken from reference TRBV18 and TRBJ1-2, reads NAGVMQNPRHLVRRRGQEARLRCSPMKGHSHVYWYRQLPEEGLKFMVYLQKENIIDESGMPKERFSAEFPKEGPSILRIQQVVRGDSAAYFCASSNGPHRGGYTFGSGTRLTVV.